The entry that follows covers one TCR beta chain sequence. Its antigen is not identified. The sample is drawn from a study of T cell responses to AZD1222 COVID-19 vaccine. Study-level findings and limits: The study sampled repertoires only after the peak T cell response. Distributed over spike, vaccine-associated CD4 TCRs predominated at 160-218 and 743-854. After two AZD1222 doses, spike-specific TCR breadth and depth rose versus day 0.

The assay was immunoSEQ multiplex PCR, and TCRdb's table has in-frame clones only and misses some. The sample lists 140,000 or so clones; around 84% were seen once. V was pared by 2 bases and J by 8 bases, with 18 bases between. The CDR3 runs 16 residues. Germline V CDR1 and CDR2: KGHSH, LQKENI. The chain combines TRBV18 with TRBJ1-4; a weak D match, TRBD1 (6 bases). The source material was peripheral blood, sampled 28 days after the second AZD1222 dose. The receptor was isolated from an adult who received the AZD1222 COVID-19 vaccine. The CDR3: CASSPVPGQVAEKLFF. CDR3 nucleotides: TGTGCCAGCTCACCAGTACCGGGACAAGTGGCCGAAAAACTGTTTTTT. Full variable domain (remainder filled in from reference TRBV18 and TRBJ1-4): NAGVMQNPRHLVRRRGQEARLRCSPMKGHSHVYWYRQLPEEGLKFMVYLQKENIIDESGMPKERFSAEFPKEGPSILRIQQVVRGDSAAYFCASSPVPGQVAEKLFFGSGTQLSVL.